Listed here are 18 T cell receptor beta chains from one sample, sequenced in a study of cytomegalovirus exposure and HLA in healthy donors. PCR amplification relied on 60 Vbeta primers (plus 13 Jbeta primers). Profiled with immunoSEQ multiplex PCR; TCRdb holds only in-frame clones, not every one. The profile covers about 110,000 clones, with roughly 80% appearing a single time and 20% to 25% taken by the ten largest. Sequenced sample: PBMCs. These receptor sequences come from a man aged 25-40 years in good health and CMV-seropositive.

This chain uses TRBV13 with TRBJ2-3, with 9 bases fitting TRBD2. Germline V lookup: CDR1 PRHDT, CDR2 FYEKMQ (reference sequence). This CDR3 comprises 16 residues. The V and J ends lost 3 bases and 4 bases, in that order; junction bases with no gene match: 8. CDR3 DNA: TGTGCCAGCAGCTTGATTAGCGGGGGCCCAGCAGATACGCAGTATTTT. Amino acids: CASSLISGGPADTQYF.

This sequence joins TRBV6-1 and TRBJ2-1; 8 bases map to TRBD2. This CDR3 contains 16 residues. Per germline, CDR1 MNHNS and CDR2 SASEGT. J gave up 12 bases and V 4 bases, and 17 bases lay outside the gene matches. The CDR3 sequence is CASSVTPGGRGLSQFF. The CDR3 nucleotides read TGTGCCAGCAGTGTCACCCCGGGGGGGAGGGGACTTTCGCAGTTCTTC.

This clone appeared once. This chain joins TRBV21-1 and TRBJ1-5; the table's D call, TRBD1, has no DNA check behind it. TRBV21-1 is designated a pseudogene. This CDR3 has 16 residues. In nucleotides, the CDR3 is TGTGCCAGCAGCCCCCACAGGGGCTATAGCAATCAGCCCCAGCATTTT. Translated: CASSPHRGYSNQPQHF.

This clone was counted only a few times. The genes are TRBV6-5 and TRBJ1-1; D not resolved. Germline CDR1 MNHEY, CDR2 SVGAGI. This CDR3 comprises 15 residues. V shed 0 bases and J shed 3 bases, with 11 bases lying between them. The CDR3 loop reads CASSYSRFADTEAFF. In nucleotides, the CDR3 is TGTGCCAGCAGTTACTCGAGATTTGCGGACACTGAAGCTTTCTTT.

This clone was detected only a few times. The J gene is TRBJ2-1, the V gene TRBV27; TRBD2 agrees at 13 bases. The CDR3 length is 15 residues. Germline values: CDR1 MNHEY, CDR2 SMNVEV (reference sequence). J gave up 10 bases and V 6 bases, and 9 bases lay outside the gene matches. The CDR3 region has the DNA TGTGCCAGCAGGGGGACTAGCGGGGTGCTAGGGGAGCAGTTCTTC. It is translated as CASRGTSGVLGEQFF.

The rearrangement uses TRBV19 and TRBJ1-5; 10 bases are shared with TRBD1. Germline-derived CDR1 and CDR2 are LNHDA and SQIVND (reference sequence). CDR3 length: 17 residues. V lost 0 bases, J lost 11 bases, and 13 bases stayed unmatched. The CDR3 is CASSIDLGTGVSGAQHF. CDR3 nucleotides: TGTGCCAGTAGTATAGATCTGGGGACAGGGGTGAGTGGGGCCCAGCATTTT.

This clone was picked up a small number of times. The chain joins TRBV18 to TRBJ1-3; D might be TRBD1 (6 bases). This CDR3 has 17 residues. Germline CDR1 and CDR2: KGHSH and LQKENI. V dropped 0 bases and J dropped 0 bases, with 12 bases sitting between them. CDR3 nucleotide sequence: TGTGCCAGCTCACCACCGCAGGGGATTCTCTCTGGAAACACCATATATTTT. It encodes CASSPPQGILSGNTIYF.

The genes are TRBV5-8 and TRBJ2-2, with 12 bases lining up with TRBD1. V shed 3 bases and J 7 bases; nucleotides not matched to a gene: 7. Germline V gene sequence: CDR1 SGHTS, CDR2 YDEGEE. The CDR3 runs to 16 residues. CDR3 protein: CASSWSGQGAGGELFF. CDR3 DNA: TGTGCCAGCAGCTGGTCGGGACAGGGGGCCGGCGGGGAGCTGTTTTTT.

V and J are TRBV2 and TRBJ1-5; D is uncertain. Trimming pared 8 bases from V and 5 bases from J, leaving 16 bases between. Germline CDR1 reads SNHLY; CDR2 reads FYNNEI. This CDR3 spans 14 amino acids. The CDR3 loop reads CASQEAGYDQPQHF. The CDR3 region has the DNA TGTGCCAGCCAAGAGGCGGGGTATGATCAGCCCCAGCATTTT.

The chain carries TRBV7-9 and TRBJ1-5, with D hard to call. V was trimmed by 2 bases and J by 3 bases, leaving 5 bases between them. There are 13 residues in the CDR3. From germline, CDR1 is SEHNR and CDR2 FQNEAQ (reference sequence). The CDR3 DNA reads TGTGCCAGCAGCTTACAGGCCAATCAGCCCCAGCATTTT. It is translated as CASSLQANQPQHF.

This clone was counted a single time. The chain links TRBV6-5 to TRBJ1-2; no firm D call. Germline loops: CDR1 MNHEY, CDR2 SVGAGI. The CDR3 has 14 residues. Trimming took off 2 bases at V and 4 bases at J, with 11 bases between the two ends. The CDR3 DNA reads as TGTGCCAGCAGTTACCGCGGAGGGAGCTATGGCTACACCTTC. As protein: CASSYRGGSYGYTF.

The gene calls are TRBV30 and TRBJ1-5; 10 nucleotides align to TRBD1. This CDR3 is built from 14 residues. From germline, CDR1 is GTSNPN and CDR2 SVGIG (reference sequence). V trimming: 4 bases; J trimming: 6 bases; junction bases outside the gene matches: 6. CDR3 DNA: TGTGCCTGGACCCCTGGACAGGGGGTTCAGCCCCAGCATTTT. Translating it yields CAWTPGQGVQPQHF.

J is TRBJ2-5 and V is TRBV9, with TRBD1 as a possible D gene (5 bases). Gene TRBJ2-7 matches the end of the DNA better, so the J call may be wrong. The CDR3 totals 14 residues. Per the germline V gene, CDR1 is SGDLS and CDR2 is YYNGEE. CDR3 residues: CASSVGQSTYEQYF. The CDR3 nucleotides read TGTGCCAGCAGCGTAGGACAGTCCACCTACGAGCAGTACTTC.

The J gene is TRBJ2-1, the V gene TRBV6-1; TRBD2 matches 10 bases. There are 17 residues in the CDR3. CDR1 and CDR2 from the germline V gene are MNHNS and SASEGT. V was pared by 1 base and J by 8 bases, with 11 bases of the junction left unmatched. CDR3 in amino acids: CASSEEPSGGRWDEQFF. The DNA of the CDR3 is TGTGCCAGCAGTGAAGAACCTAGCGGGGGCCGGTGGGATGAGCAGTTCTTC.

The chain combines TRBV6-6 with TRBJ1-3; D is unresolved. The CDR3 runs 15 residues. CDR1 MNHNY and CDR2 SVGAGI come from the germline V gene (reference sequence). The ends were cut back, 8 bases at V and 0 bases at J, with 14 bases in the middle. DNA of the CDR3: TGTGCCAGCTGGGCAGCCTGGAACTCTGGAAACACCATATATTTT. As protein: CASWAAWNSGNTIYF.

The rearrangement uses TRBV14 and TRBJ2-3; the match to TRBD2 covers 13 bases. Germline values: CDR1 SGHDN, CDR2 FVKESK. Germline trimming cut 4 bases from V and 4 bases from J; bases unmatched to any gene: 17. This CDR3 is built from 20 residues. In nucleotides, the CDR3 is TGTGCCAGCAGCCCACTAGCGGGAGGGCCCTCAAGCCTGCGGGCAGATACGCAGTATTTT. Amino acid sequence: CASSPLAGGPSSLRADTQYF. Full variable domain (missing parts from reference TRBV14 and TRBJ2-3): EAGVTQFPSHSVIEKGQTVTLRCDPISGHDNLYWYRRVMGKEIKFLLHFVKESKQDESGMPNNRFLAERTGGTYSTLKVQPAELEDSGVYFCASSPLAGGPSSLRADTQYFGPGTRLTVL.

The chain employs TRBV5-1 and TRBJ1-5, with 7 nucleotides matching TRBD1. Trimming at V came to 1 base and at J to 4 bases, leaving 5 bases not matched to a gene. CDR1 is SGHRS and CDR2 is YFSETQ in the germline V gene. The CDR3 is 15 residues long. The CDR3 DNA reads TGCGCCAGCAGCTTGCACGGGACAGAGAATCAGCCCCAGCATTTT. Residues: CASSLHGTENQPQHF.

The chain uses TRBV29-1 and TRBJ2-2; perhaps TRBD1 as D (6 bases). CDR3 length: 15 amino acids. Germline V lookup: CDR1 SQVTM, CDR2 ANQGSEA. V lost 8 bases and J lost 7, with 23 bases in between. CDR3 coding DNA: TGCAGCATCTCAGGGACAAACCAACACAGCGGGGAGCTGTTTTTT. Translated: CSISGTNQHSGELFF.